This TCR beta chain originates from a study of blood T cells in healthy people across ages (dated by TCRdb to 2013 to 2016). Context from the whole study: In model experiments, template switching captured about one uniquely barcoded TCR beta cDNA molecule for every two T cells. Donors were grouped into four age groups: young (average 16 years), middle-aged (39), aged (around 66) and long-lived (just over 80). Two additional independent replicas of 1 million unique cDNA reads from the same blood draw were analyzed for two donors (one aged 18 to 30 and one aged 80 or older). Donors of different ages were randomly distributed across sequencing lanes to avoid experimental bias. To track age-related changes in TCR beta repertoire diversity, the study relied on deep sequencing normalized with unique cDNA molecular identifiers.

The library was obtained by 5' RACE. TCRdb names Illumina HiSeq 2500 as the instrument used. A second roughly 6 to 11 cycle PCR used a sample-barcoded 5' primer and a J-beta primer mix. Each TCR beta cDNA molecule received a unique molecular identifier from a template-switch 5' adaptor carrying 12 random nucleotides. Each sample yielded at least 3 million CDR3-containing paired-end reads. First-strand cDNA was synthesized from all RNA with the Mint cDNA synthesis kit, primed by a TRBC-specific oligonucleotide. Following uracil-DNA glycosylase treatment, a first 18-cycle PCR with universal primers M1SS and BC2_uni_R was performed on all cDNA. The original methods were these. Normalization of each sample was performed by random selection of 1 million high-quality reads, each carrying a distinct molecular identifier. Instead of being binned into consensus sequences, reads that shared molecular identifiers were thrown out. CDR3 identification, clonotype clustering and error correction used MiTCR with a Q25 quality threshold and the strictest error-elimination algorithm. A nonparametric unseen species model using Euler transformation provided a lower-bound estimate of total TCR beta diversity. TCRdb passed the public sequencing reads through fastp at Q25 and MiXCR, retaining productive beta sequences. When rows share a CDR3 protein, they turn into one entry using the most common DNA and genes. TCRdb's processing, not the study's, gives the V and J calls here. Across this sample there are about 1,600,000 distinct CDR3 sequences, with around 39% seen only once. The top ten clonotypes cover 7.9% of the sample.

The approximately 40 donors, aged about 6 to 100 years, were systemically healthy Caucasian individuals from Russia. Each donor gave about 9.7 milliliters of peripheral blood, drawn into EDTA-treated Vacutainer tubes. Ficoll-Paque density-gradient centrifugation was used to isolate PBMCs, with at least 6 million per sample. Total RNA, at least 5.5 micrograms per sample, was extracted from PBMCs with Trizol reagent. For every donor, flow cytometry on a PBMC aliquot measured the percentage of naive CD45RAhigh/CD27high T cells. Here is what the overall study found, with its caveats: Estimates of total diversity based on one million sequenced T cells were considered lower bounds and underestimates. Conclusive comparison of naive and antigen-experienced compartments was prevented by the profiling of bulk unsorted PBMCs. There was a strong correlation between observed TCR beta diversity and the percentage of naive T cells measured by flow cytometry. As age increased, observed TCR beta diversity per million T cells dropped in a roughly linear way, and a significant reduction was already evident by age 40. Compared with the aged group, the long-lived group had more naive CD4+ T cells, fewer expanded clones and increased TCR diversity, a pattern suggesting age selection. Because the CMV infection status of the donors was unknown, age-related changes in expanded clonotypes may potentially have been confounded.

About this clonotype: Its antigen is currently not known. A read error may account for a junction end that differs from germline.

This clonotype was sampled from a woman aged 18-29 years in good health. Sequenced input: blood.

The CDR3 loop reads CASSQLAAARTDMQYF. The DNA reads TGTGCCAGCAGCCAACTAGCGGCTGCACGCACAGATATGCAGTATTTT. The chain is made from TRBV3-1 and TRBJ2-3; 7 central bases correspond to TRBD2. The CDR3, cysteine through phenylalanine, is 16 amino acids long. Only the CDR3 DNA stays, 48 bases, in frame from base 1. The CDR1 and CDR2 encoded by the germline V gene (reference sequence) are LGHDT and YNNKEL.